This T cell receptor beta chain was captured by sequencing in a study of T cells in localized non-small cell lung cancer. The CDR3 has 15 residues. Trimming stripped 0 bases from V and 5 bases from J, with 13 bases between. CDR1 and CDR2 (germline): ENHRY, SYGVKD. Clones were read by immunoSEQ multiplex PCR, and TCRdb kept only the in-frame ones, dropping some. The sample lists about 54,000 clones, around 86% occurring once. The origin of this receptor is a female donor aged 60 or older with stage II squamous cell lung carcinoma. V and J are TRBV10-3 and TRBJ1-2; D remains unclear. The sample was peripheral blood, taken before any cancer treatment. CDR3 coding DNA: TGTGCCATCAGTGAGTCAGTGTGGTTACCGTATGGCTACACCTTC. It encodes CAISESVWLPYGYTF.